Listed below are T cell receptor beta chains from one sample, sequenced in a study of T cell changes during pregnancy in multiple sclerosis. Profiled with immunoSEQ multiplex PCR; TCRdb holds only in-frame clones, not every one. Seen here are 55,000 to 80,000 clones, under 95% observed once, and the top ten hold 3.2%. The specimen comprised CD8+ T cells from peripheral blood mononuclear cells, sampled in the second trimester of pregnancy. Every receptor here comes from a female donor with multiple sclerosis, enrolled in a pregnancy study. Each CDR3 is given with its conserved first and last residue. The D gene is left open where the match is weak. Clone size is not always given. Where it is, it says once, few, many or a class for expanded clones.

clone size	V gene	D gene	J gene	CDR3 protein	CDR3 DNA
once	TRBV4-1	TRBD2	TRBJ2-1	CASSQVAGGPGNEQFF	TGCGCCAGCAGCCAAGTAGCGGGAGGGCCCGGCAATGAGCAGTTCTTC
NA	TRBV5-1	NA	TRBJ2-7	CASSTAVGYEQYF	TGCGCCAGCAGCACTGCGGTAGGCTACGAGCAGTACTTC
NA	TRBV7-6	TRBD2	TRBJ2-1	CASSSRTSGNEQFF	TGTGCCAGCAGCTCACGGACTAGCGGTAATGAGCAGTTCTTC
medium-sized	TRBV28	TRBD1	TRBJ2-7	CASSIDRGNYEQYF	TGTGCCAGCAGCATCGACAGGGGTAACTACGAGCAGTACTTC
once	TRBV19	NA	TRBJ1-1	CASIPGGPNTEAFF	TGTGCCAGTATCCCCGGAGGACCGAACACTGAAGCTTTCTTT
NA	TRBV14	NA	TRBJ2-1	CASSHLRGGTQFF	TGTGCCAGCAGCCACCTCAGGGGAGGGACGCAGTTCTTC
NA	TRBV10-3	NA	TRBJ1-4	CAISTGGDLFF	TGTGCCATATCTACAGGCGGTGATCTGTTTTTT
NA	TRBV2	TRBD1	TRBJ1-4	CASSEAGVTGLEEKLFF	TGTGCCAGCAGTGAAGCTGGAGTGACAGGGCTAGAGGAAAAACTGTTTTTT
NA	TRBV20-1	NA	TRBJ2-1	CSATGDNEQFF	TGCAGTGCTACAGGGGACAATGAGCAGTTCTTC
NA	TRBV7-9	TRBD2	TRBJ2-7	CASSPGRGSYEQYF	TGTGCCAGCAGCCCCGGGAGGGGCTCCTACGAGCAGTACTTC
NA	TRBV29-1	TRBD1	TRBJ2-1	CSVVGRGSLPGNEQFF	TGCAGCGTTGTAGGCAGGGGGTCTCTTCCTGGCAATGAGCAGTTCTTC
NA	TRBV27	TRBD1	TRBJ2-7	CASSPGTGGVYEQYF	TGTGCCAGCAGTCCCGGGACAGGGGGCGTCTACGAGCAGTACTTC
NA	TRBV10-1	TRBD2	TRBJ2-7	CASSAGTSGPYEQYF	TGCGCCAGCAGCGCCGGGACTAGCGGCCCCTACGAGCAGTACTTC
once	TRBV27	TRBD2	TRBJ2-1	CASSSSGSSNEQFF	TGTGCCAGCAGTTCTAGCGGGAGTTCAAATGAGCAGTTCTTC
once	TRBV7-2	NA	TRBJ2-1	CASSDFPPRGGNEQFF	TGTGCCAGCAGCGATTTTCCGCCCAGGGGAGGGAATGAGCAGTTCTTC
NA	TRBV9	TRBD2	TRBJ2-3	CASSGRWDPGLADPPSTDTQYF	TGTGCCAGCAGCGGAAGATGGGATCCGGGACTAGCGGACCCTCCTAGCACAGATACGCAGTATTTT
NA	TRBV7-8	NA	TRBJ2-6	CASSSLGGTGANVLTF	TGTGCCAGCAGCTCTTTGGGCGGGACCGGGGCCAACGTCCTGACTTTC
NA	TRBV10-1	NA	TRBJ1-4	CASSDPGANEKLFF	TGCGCCAGCAGTGATCCAGGGGCTAATGAAAAACTGTTTTTT
NA	TRBV30	TRBD2	TRBJ2-7	CAWSGAGLAKFYEQYF	TGTGCCTGGAGTGGGGCGGGACTAGCCAAATTCTACGAGCAGTACTTC
NA	TRBV29-1	TRBD2	TRBJ2-1	CSVESLPSGIYSYNEQFF	TGCAGCGTTGAATCGCTGCCTAGCGGGATCTACTCCTACAATGAGCAGTTCTTC
NA	TRBV5-1	NA	TRBJ2-7	CASSHGTTYEQYF	TGCGCCAGCAGCCACGGGACAACCTACGAGCAGTACTTC
NA	TRBV12-5	TRBD1	TRBJ2-3	CASGLDRGRDTQYF	TGTGCTAGTGGGTTGGACAGGGGGCGAGATACGCAGTATTTT
NA	TRBV25-1	NA	TRBJ1-1	CASSDRHRNTEAFF	TGTGCCAGCAGTGATCGGCACAGAAACACTGAAGCTTTCTTT
NA	TRBV23-1	NA	TRBJ1-4	CASSLWPRVLEKLFF	TGCGCCAGCAGTCTCTGGCCCCGGGTCCTGGAAAAACTGTTTTTT